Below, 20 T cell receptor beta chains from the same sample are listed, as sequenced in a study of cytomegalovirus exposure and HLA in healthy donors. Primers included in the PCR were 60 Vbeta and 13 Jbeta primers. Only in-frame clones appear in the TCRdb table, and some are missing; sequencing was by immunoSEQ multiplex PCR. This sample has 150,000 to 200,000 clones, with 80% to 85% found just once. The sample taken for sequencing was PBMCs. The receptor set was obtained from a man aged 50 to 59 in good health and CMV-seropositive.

CDR3 amino acids: CASRPGLAYEQYF. CDR3 DNA: TGCGCCAGCAGGCCGGGACTAGCGTACGAGCAGTACTTC. The chain combines TRBV10-2 with TRBJ2-5, with 10 bases aligning to TRBD2. The DNA matches TRBJ2-7 better at its end, which makes the J call doubtful. This CDR3 contains 13 residues. Germline V gives CDR1 WSHSY, CDR2 SAAADI.

The CDR3 sequence: CASIPPGTGVNTEAFF. DNA for the CDR3: TGTGCCAGCATCCCCCCCGGGACAGGGGTGAACACTGAAGCTTTCTTT. The gene calls are TRBV7-9 and TRBJ1-1, with 10 nucleotides matching TRBD1. Germline-derived CDR1 and CDR2 are SEHNR and FQNEAQ (reference sequence). The CDR3 loop spans 16 amino acids. J gave up 0 bases and V 7 bases, and 8 bases lay outside the gene matches.

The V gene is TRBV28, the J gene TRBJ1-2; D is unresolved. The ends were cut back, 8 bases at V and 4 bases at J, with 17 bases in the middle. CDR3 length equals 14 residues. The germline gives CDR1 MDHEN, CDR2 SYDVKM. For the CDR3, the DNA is TGTGCCAGCCTAACCGCGGGTGGGGTCTATGGCTACACCTTC. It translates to CASLTAGGVYGYTF.

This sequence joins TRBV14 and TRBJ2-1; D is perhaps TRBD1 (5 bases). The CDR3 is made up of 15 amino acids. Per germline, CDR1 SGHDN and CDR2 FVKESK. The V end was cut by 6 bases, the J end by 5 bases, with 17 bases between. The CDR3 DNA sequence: TGTGCCAGCAGTTCCTTGGCAGGGCTTAACAATGAGCAGTTCTTC. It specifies CASSSLAGLNNEQFF.

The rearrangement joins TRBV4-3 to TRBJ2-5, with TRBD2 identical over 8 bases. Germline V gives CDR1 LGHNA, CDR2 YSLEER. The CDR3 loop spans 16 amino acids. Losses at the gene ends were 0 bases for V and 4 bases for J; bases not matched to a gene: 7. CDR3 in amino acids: CASSQDYSGGSETQYF. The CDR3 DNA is TGCGCCAGCAGCCAAGATTACTCGGGGGGGTCAGAGACCCAGTACTTC.

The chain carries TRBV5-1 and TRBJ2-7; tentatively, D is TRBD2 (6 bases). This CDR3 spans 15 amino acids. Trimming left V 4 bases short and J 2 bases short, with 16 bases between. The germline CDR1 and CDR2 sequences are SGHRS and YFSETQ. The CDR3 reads CASSPQGGSAYEQYF. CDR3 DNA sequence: TGCGCCAGCAGCCCCCAAGGAGGGAGCGCCTACGAGCAGTACTTC. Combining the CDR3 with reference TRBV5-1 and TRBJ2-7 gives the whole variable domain KAGVTQTPRYLIKTRGQQVTLSCSPISGHRSVSWYQQTPGQGLQFLFEYFSETQRNKGNFPGRFSGRQFSNSRSEMNVSTLELGDSALYLCASSPQGGSAYEQYFGPGTRLTVT.

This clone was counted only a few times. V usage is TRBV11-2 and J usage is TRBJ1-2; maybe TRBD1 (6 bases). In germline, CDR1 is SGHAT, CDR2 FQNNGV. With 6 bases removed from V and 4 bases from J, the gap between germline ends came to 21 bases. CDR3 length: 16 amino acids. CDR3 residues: CASRLQTGSGIYGYTF. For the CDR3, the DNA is TGTGCCAGCAGACTTCAAACAGGGAGTGGGATCTATGGCTACACCTTC.

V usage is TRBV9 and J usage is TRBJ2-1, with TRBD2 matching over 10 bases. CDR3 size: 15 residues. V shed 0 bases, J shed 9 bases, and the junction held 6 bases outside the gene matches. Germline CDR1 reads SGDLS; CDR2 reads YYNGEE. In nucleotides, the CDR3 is TGTGCCAGCAGCGTAGACAGCGGGGGGGCCCGTGAGCAGTTCTTC. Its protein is CASSVDSGGAREQFF.

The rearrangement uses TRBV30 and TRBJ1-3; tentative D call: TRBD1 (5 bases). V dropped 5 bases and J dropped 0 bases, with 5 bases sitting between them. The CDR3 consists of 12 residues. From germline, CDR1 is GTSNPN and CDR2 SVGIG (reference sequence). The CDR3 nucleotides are TGTGCCTGGGACAGCTCTGGAAACACCATATATTTT. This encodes CAWDSSGNTIYF.

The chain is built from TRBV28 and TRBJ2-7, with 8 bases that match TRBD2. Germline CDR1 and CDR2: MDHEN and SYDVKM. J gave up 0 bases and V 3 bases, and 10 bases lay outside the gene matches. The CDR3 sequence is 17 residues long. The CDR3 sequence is CASSFFLGLETSYEQYF. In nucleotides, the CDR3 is TGTGCCAGCAGTTTTTTCTTGGGACTAGAGACCTCCTACGAGCAGTACTTC. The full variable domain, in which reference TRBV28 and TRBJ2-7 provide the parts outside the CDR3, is DVKVTQSSRYLVKRTGEKVFLECVQDMDHENMFWYRQDPGLGLRLIYFSYDVKMKEKGDIPEGYSVSREKKERFSLILESASTNQTSMYLCASSFFLGLETSYEQYFGPGTRLTVT.

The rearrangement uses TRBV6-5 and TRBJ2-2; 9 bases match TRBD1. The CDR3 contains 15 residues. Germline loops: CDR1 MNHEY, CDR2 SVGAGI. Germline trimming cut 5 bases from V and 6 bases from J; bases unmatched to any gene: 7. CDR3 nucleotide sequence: TGTGCCAGCAGTGCACAGGGGGCTCTGGCCGGGGAGCTGTTTTTT. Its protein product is CASSAQGALAGELFF.

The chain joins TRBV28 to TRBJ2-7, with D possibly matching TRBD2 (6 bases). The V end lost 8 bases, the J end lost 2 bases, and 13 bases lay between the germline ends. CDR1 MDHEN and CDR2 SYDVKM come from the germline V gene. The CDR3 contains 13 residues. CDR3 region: CASAYGGTYEQYF. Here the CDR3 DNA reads TGTGCCAGCGCTTACGGGGGAACCTACGAGCAGTACTTC.

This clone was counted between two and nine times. DNA for the CDR3: TGTGCCAGCAGCTCCCTTAATCAGCCCCAGCATTTT. Residues: CASSSLNQPQHF. The chain carries TRBV7-6 and TRBJ1-5; D is unresolved. The V gene's germline CDR1 is SGHVS and CDR2 FNYEAQ. The CDR3 totals 12 residues. V lost 4 bases, J lost 4 bases, and 5 bases lay in between.

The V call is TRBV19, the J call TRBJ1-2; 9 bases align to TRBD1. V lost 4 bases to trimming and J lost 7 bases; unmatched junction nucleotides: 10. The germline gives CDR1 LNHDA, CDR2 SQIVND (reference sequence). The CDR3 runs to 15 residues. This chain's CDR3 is CASSNRTGEIFGYTF. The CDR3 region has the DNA TGTGCCAGTAGTAATCGGACAGGGGAGATTTTTGGCTACACCTTC.

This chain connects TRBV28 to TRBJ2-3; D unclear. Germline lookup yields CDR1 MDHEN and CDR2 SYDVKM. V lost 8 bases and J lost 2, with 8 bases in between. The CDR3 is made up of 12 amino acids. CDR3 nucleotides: TGTGCCAGCGTGGGCAACACAGATACGCAGTATTTT. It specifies CASVGNTDTQYF.

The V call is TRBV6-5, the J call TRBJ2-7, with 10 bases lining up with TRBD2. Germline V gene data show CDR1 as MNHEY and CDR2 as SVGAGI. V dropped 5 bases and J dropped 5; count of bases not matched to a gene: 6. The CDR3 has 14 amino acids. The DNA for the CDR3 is TGTGCCAGCAGTAAGCGGGAGGGCCGCGACGAGCAGTACTTC. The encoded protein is CASSKREGRDEQYF.

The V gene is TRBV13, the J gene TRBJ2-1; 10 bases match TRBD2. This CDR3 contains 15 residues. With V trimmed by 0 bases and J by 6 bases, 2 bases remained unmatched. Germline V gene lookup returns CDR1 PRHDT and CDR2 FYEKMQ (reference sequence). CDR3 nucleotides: TGTGCCAGCAGCTTAGGACCTAGCGGGAGCAATGAGCAGTTCTTC. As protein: CASSLGPSGSNEQFF.

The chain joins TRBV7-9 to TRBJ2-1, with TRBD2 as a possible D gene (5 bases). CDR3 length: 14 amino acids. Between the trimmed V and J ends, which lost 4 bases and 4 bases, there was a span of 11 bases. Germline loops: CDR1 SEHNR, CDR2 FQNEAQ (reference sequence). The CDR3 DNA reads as TGTGCCAGCAGCTCTAGCCGAAGATACAATGAGCAGTTCTTC. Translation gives CASSSSRRYNEQFF.

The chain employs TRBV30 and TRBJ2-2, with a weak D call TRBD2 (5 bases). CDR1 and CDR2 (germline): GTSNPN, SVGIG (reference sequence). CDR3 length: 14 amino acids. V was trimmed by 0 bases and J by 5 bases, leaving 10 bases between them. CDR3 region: CAWSVAEGTGELFF. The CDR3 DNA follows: TGTGCCTGGAGTGTGGCCGAGGGAACCGGGGAGCTGTTTTTT.

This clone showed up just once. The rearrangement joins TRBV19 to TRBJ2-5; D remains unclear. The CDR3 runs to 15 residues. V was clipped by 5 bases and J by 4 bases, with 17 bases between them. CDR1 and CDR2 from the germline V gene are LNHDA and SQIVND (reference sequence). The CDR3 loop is CASSPKTPRGETQYF. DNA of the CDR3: TGTGCCAGTAGTCCCAAAACCCCCCGAGGAGAGACCCAGTACTTC.